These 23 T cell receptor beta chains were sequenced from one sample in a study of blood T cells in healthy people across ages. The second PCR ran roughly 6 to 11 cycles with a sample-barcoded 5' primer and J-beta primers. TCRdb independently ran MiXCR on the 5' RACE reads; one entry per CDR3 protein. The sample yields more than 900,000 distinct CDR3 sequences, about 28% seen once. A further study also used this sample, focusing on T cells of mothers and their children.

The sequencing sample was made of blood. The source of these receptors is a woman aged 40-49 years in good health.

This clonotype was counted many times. In nucleotides, the CDR3 is TGTGCCAGCAGCCGTATAGCAGAGACCCAGTACTTC. Residues: CASSRIAETQYF. J is TRBJ2-5 and V is TRBV11-2; D is undetermined. V lost 5 bases to trimming and J lost 4 bases, with 8 bases between them. Germline CDR1 and CDR2: SGHAT and FQNNGV. CDR3 size: 12 residues.

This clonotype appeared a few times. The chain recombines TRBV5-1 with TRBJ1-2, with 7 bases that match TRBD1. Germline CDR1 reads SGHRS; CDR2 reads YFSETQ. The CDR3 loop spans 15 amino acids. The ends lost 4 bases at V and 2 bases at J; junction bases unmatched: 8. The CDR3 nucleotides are TGCGCCAGCAGCCCGGGACAGTCAAAGAACTATGGCTACACCTTC. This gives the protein CASSPGQSKNYGYTF.

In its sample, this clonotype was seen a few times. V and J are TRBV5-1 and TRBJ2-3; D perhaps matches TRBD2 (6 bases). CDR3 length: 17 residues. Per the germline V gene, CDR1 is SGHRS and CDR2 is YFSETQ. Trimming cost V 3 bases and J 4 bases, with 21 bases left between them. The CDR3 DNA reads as TGCGCCAGCAGCTCACGGGGGACCTTGGGAGGTCCAGATACGCAGTATTTT. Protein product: CASSSRGTLGGPDTQYF.

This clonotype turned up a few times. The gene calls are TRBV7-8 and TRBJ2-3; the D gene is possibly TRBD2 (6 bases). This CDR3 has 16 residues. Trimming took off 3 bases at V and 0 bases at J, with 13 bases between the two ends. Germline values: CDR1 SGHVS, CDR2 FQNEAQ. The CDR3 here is CASSLEGLVSTDTQYF. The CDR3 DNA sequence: TGTGCCAGCAGCTTGGAGGGACTGGTGAGCACAGATACGCAGTATTTT.

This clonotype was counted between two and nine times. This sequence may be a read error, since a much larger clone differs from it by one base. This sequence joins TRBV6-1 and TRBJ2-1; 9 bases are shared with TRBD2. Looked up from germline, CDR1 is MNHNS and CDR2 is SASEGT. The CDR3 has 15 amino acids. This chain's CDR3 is CPSSEAGGSYNEQFF. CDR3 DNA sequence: TGTCCCAGCAGTGAAGCGGGGGGCTCCTACAATGAGCAGTTCTTC.

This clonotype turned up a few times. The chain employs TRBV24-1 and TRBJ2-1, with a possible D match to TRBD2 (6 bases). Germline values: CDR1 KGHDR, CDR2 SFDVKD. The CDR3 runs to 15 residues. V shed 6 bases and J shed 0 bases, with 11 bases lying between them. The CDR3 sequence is CATSRGSSSYNEQFF. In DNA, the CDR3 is TGTGCCACCAGTCGGGGGTCCAGCTCCTACAATGAGCAGTTCTTC.

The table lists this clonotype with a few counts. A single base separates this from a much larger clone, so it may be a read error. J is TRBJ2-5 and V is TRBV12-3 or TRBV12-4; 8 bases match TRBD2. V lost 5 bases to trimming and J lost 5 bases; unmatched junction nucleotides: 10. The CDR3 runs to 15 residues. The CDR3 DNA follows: TGTGCCAGCAGTCTGGGAGCGGGGGTGAGGGAGACCCAGTACTTC. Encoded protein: CASSLGAGVRETQYF.

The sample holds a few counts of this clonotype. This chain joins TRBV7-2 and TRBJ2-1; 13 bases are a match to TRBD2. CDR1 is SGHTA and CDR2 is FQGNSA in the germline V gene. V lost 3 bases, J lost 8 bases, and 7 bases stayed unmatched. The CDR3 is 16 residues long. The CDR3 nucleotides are TGTGCCAGCAGCTTTACTAGCGGGGGGGCCGTGTATGAGCAGTTCTTC. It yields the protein CASSFTSGGAVYEQFF.

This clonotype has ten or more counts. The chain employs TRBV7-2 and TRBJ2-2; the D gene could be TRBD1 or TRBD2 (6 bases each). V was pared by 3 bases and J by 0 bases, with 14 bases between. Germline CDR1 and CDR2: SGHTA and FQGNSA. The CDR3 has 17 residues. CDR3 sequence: CASSLGPGAANTGELFF. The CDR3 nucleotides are TGTGCCAGCAGCTTGGGGCCGGGGGCGGCGAACACCGGGGAGCTGTTTTTT.

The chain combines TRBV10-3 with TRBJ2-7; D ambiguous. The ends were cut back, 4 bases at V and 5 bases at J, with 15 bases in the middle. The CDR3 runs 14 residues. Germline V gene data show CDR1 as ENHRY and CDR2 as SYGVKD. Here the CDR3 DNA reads TGTGCCATCAGTGGGTCGAGAGGCCGGGACGAGCAGTACTTC. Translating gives CAISGSRGRDEQYF.

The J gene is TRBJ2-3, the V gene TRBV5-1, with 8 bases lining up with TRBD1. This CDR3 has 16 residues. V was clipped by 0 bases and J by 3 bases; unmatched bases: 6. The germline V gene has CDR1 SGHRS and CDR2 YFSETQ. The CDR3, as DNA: TGCGCCAGCAGCTTGGAGGGACAGGTAAAAACAGATACGCAGTATTTT. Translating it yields CASSLEGQVKTDTQYF. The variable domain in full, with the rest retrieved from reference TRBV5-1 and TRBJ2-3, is KAGVTQTPRYLIKTRGQQVTLSCSPISGHRSVSWYQQTPGQGLQFLFEYFSETQRNKGNFPGRFSGRQFSNSRSEMNVSTLELGDSALYLCASSLEGQVKTDTQYFGPGTRLTVL.

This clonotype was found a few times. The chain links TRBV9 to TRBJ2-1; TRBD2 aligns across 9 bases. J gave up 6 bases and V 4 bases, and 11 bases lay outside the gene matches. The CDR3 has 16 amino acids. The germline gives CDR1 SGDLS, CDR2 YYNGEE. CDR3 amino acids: CASSLAVAGGRNEQFF. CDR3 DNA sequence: TGTGCCAGCAGCCTCGCAGTGGCGGGGGGGCGCAATGAGCAGTTCTTC.

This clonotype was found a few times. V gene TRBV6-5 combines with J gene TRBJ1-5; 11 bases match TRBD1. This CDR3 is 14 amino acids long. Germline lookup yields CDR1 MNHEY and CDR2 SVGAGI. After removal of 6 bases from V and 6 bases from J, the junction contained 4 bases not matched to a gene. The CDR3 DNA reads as TGTGCCAGCAGGGGACAGGGGGGCGGTCAGCCCCAGCATTTT. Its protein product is CASRGQGGGQPQHF.

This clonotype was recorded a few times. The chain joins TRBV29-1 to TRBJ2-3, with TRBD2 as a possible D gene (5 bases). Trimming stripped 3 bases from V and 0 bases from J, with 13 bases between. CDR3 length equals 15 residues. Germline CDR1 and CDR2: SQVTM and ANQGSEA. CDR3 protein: CSVDRGGRSTDTQYF. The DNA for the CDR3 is TGCAGCGTTGATCGGGGTGGCAGGAGCACAGATACGCAGTATTTT.

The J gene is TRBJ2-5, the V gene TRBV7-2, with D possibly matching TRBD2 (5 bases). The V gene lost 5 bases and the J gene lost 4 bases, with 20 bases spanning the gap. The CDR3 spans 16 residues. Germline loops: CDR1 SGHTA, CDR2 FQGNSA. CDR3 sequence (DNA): TGTGCCAGCAGCAGAACCGGGCCTACCCGGGGAGAGACCCAGTACTTC. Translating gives CASSRTGPTRGETQYF. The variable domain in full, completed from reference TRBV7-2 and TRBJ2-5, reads GAGVSQSPSNKVTEKGKDVELRCDPISGHTALYWYRQSLGQGLEFLIYFQGNSAPDKSGLPSDRFSAERTGGSVSTLTIQRTQQEDSAVYLCASSRTGPTRGETQYFGPGTRLLVL.

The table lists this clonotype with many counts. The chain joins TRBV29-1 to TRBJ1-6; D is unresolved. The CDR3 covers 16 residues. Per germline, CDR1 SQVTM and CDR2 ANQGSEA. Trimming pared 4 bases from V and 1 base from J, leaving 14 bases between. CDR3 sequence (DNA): TGCAGCGTTGCTTTAAATCCCGGGTCCTATAATTCACCCCTCCACTTT. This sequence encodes CSVALNPGSYNSPLHF. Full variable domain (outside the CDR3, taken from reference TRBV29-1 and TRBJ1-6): SAVISQKPSRDICQRGTSLTIQCQVDSQVTMMFWYRQQPGQSLTLIATANQGSEATYESGFVIDKFPISRPNLTFSTLTVSNMSPEDSSIYLCSVALNPGSYNSPLHFGNGTRLTVT.

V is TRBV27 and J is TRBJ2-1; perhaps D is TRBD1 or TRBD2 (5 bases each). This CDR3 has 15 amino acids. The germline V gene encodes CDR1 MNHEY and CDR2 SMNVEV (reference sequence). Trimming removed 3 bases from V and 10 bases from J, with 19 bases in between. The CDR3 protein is CASSFVSGSSYEQFF. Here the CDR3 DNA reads TGTGCCAGCAGTTTCGTGTCAGGGAGCTCCTACGAGCAGTTCTTC.

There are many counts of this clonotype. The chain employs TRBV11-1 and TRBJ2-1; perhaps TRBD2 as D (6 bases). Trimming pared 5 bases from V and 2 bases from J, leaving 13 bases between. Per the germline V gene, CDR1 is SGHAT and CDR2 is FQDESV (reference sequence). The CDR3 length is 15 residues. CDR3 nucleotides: TGTGCCAGCAGCCCTCTTCGGGGGACCTACAATGAGCAGTTCTTC. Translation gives CASSPLRGTYNEQFF.

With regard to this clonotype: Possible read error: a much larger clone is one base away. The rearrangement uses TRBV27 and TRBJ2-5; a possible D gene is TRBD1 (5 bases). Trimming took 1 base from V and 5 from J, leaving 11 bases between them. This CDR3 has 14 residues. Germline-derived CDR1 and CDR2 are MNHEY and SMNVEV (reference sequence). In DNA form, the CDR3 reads TGTGCCAGCAGTTTATACAGGAATGGTGAGACCCAGTACTTC. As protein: CASSLYRNGETQYF.

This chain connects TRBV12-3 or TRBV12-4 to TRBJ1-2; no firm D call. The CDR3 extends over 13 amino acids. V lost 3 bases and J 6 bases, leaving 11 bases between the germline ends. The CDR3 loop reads CASSFAPGDGYTF. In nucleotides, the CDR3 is TGTGCCAGCAGTTTCGCCCCAGGAGATGGCTACACCTTC.

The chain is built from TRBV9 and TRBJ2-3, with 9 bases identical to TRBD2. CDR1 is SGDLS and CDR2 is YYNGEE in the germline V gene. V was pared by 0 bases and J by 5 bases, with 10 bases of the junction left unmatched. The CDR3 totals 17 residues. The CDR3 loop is CASSVGKAGGPQDTQYF. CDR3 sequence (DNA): TGTGCCAGCAGCGTAGGAAAAGCGGGGGGACCCCAAGATACGCAGTATTTT.

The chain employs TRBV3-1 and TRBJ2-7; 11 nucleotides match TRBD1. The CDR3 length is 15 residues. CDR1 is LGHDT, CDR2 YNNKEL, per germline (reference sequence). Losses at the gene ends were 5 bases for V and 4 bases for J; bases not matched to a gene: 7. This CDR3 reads CASSARGTGGYEQYF. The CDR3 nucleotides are TGTGCCAGCAGCGCACGTGGGACAGGGGGGTACGAGCAGTACTTC.

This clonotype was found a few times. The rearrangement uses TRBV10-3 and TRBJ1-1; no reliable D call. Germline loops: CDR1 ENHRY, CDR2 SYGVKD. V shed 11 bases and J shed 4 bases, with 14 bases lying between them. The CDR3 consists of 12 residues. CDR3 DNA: TGTGCCGTCGGAGGGTCCGGCACTGAAGCTTTCTTT. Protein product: CAVGGSGTEAFF.